Listed below are T cell receptor beta chains from one sample, sequenced in a study of blood T cell repertoires in COVID-19. Produced via immunoSEQ multiplex PCR; TCRdb's table is partial and in-frame only. The sample yields 150,000 or so clones, 65% to 90% seen once. Material for sequencing was peripheral blood. The receptors come from a woman aged 55-70 years with COVID-19, enrolled during active disease. CDR3s include the opening cysteine and the closing phenylalanine or tryptophan. A D gene is named only where the DNA matches it firmly. For some rows the clone size is stated as once, few or many, or as a class when expanded; others skip it.

d_call: -
j_call: TRBJ1-2
v_call: TRBV2
clone_size: -
cdr3_aa: CASSERTSRFYGYTF
cdr3_nt: TGTGCCAGCAGTGAGAGGACAAGTCGATTCTATGGCTACACCTTC

d_call: TRBD1
j_call: TRBJ2-1
v_call: TRBV24-1
clone_size: -
cdr3_aa: CATSENRGSYNEQFF
cdr3_nt: TGTGCCACCAGTGAAAACAGGGGGTCCTACAATGAGCAGTTCTTC

d_call: -
j_call: TRBJ2-5
v_call: TRBV5-6
clone_size: once
cdr3_aa: CASSLDSYQETQYF
cdr3_nt: TGTGCCAGCAGCCTAGACAGCTACCAAGAGACCCAGTACTTC

d_call: -
j_call: TRBJ1-6
v_call: TRBV18
clone_size: once
cdr3_aa: CASSEQESNSPLHF
cdr3_nt: TGTGCCAGCTCAGAACAGGAGTCTAATTCACCCCTCCACTTT

d_call: TRBD2
j_call: TRBJ2-5
v_call: TRBV19
clone_size: -
cdr3_aa: CASSIDPTGGETQYF
cdr3_nt: TGTGCCAGTAGTATAGATCCGACGGGAGGGGAGACCCAGTACTTC

d_call: TRBD1
j_call: TRBJ1-3
v_call: TRBV27
clone_size: -
cdr3_aa: CASSQGAGNTIYF
cdr3_nt: TGTGCCAGCAGCCAGGGGGCTGGAAACACCATATATTTT

d_call: -
j_call: TRBJ1-2
v_call: TRBV9
clone_size: -
cdr3_aa: CASSGEGQGKAGYTF
cdr3_nt: TGTGCCAGCAGCGGCGAGGGGCAGGGGAAGGCTGGCTACACCTTC

d_call: -
j_call: TRBJ1-2
v_call: TRBV6-6
clone_size: -
cdr3_aa: CASRTGNYGYTF
cdr3_nt: TGTGCCAGCAGAACAGGAAACTATGGCTACACCTTC

d_call: -
j_call: TRBJ1-3
v_call: TRBV7-3
clone_size: -
cdr3_aa: CASSLTGGYGNTIYF
cdr3_nt: TGTGCCAGCAGCTTAACTGGAGGTTACGGAAACACCATATATTTT

d_call: -
j_call: TRBJ2-1
v_call: TRBV7-3
clone_size: once
cdr3_aa: CASRSLGHDYNEQFF
cdr3_nt: TGTGCCAGCAGGTCGTTGGGACACGACTACAATGAGCAGTTCTTC

d_call: -
j_call: TRBJ1-2
v_call: TRBV6-5
clone_size: -
cdr3_aa: CASSRGQTANYGYTF
cdr3_nt: TGTGCCAGCAGTAGAGGACAGACGGCTAACTATGGCTACACCTTC

d_call: TRBD2
j_call: TRBJ2-2
v_call: TRBV7-8
clone_size: -
cdr3_aa: CASRIAGGLHGELFF
cdr3_nt: TGTGCCAGCAGAATAGCGGGAGGGCTGCACGGGGAGCTGTTTTTT

d_call: -
j_call: TRBJ1-1
v_call: TRBV2
clone_size: -
cdr3_aa: CASRTQPTEAFF
cdr3_nt: TGTGCCAGCAGAACTCAACCCACTGAAGCTTTCTTT

d_call: -
j_call: TRBJ1-6
v_call: TRBV14
clone_size: -
cdr3_aa: CASSLGHSYNSPLHF
cdr3_nt: TGTGCCAGCAGCCTGGGACACTCATATAATTCACCCCTCCACTTT

d_call: -
j_call: TRBJ1-1
v_call: TRBV7-9
clone_size: -
cdr3_aa: CASSLGSGGVKTEAFF
cdr3_nt: TGTGCCAGCAGCTTAGGCTCTGGGGGGGTGAAGACTGAAGCTTTCTTT

d_call: -
j_call: TRBJ2-1
v_call: TRBV5-8
clone_size: -
cdr3_aa: CASRGGGTPGEKQFF
cdr3_nt: TGTGCCAGCAGGGGTGGAGGGACGCCGGGCGAGAAGCAGTTCTTC

d_call: TRBD2
j_call: TRBJ2-2
v_call: TRBV14
clone_size: -
cdr3_aa: CASSRTSPGTSGLHGTLFF
cdr3_nt: TGTGCCAGCAGCCGGACCTCTCCCGGGACTAGCGGGTTACATGGTACGCTGTTTTTT

d_call: TRBD1
j_call: TRBJ2-1
v_call: TRBV25-1
clone_size: -
cdr3_aa: CASSLTGATVGEQFF
cdr3_nt: TGTGCCAGCAGTCTGACAGGGGCTACCGTCGGAGAGCAGTTCTTC

d_call: -
j_call: TRBJ1-4
v_call: TRBV10-3
clone_size: few
cdr3_aa: CAISVTQGNEKLFF
cdr3_nt: TGTGCCATCAGTGTGACACAGGGAAATGAAAAACTGTTTTTT

d_call: -
j_call: TRBJ1-1
v_call: TRBV27
clone_size: -
cdr3_aa: CASSLRENTEAFF
cdr3_nt: TGTGCCAGCAGTTTACGCGAGAACACTGAAGCTTTCTTT

d_call: -
j_call: TRBJ1-1
v_call: TRBV7-2
clone_size: -
cdr3_aa: CASSLARGGTEAFF
cdr3_nt: TGTGCCAGCAGCTTAGCGAGAGGGGGCACTGAAGCTTTCTTT

d_call: -
j_call: TRBJ2-4
v_call: TRBV15
clone_size: -
cdr3_aa: CATSRGEENIQYF
cdr3_nt: TGTGCCACCAGCAGAGGCGAGGAGAACATTCAGTACTTC

d_call: -
j_call: TRBJ1-1
v_call: TRBV27
clone_size: -
cdr3_aa: CASSFRVVATEAFF
cdr3_nt: TGTGCCAGCAGTTTCAGGGTCGTTGCCACTGAAGCTTTCTTT